This TCR beta chain was documented in a study of T cell repertoires in cytomegalovirus infection. Turning to the study itself: Indicated by public TCR beta signatures were CMV infection and matching HLA type.

TCRdb reanalysed the reads using MiXCR and keeps one entry per CDR3 protein. Among 750,000 to 950,000 distinct CDR3 sequences listed, almost 30% were seen once. The V gene's germline CDR1 is SGHTA and CDR2 FQGTGA. The CDR3 is made up of 15 amino acids. As for this clonotype: The antigen is not known. A read error may account for a junction end that differs from germline.

The TCR was taken from a human donor in good health (CMV status not recorded). Some clones in this sample may be carry-over from other donors' samples. Sequencing was performed on cultured CD8+ T cells from PBMCs, taken from culture after CMV antigen stimulation. The chain combines TRBV7-3 with TRBJ2-5; maybe TRBD2 (5 bases). CDR3 DNA: TGTGTCAGCAGCTCCGCTCACGGGGTATCAGAGACCCAGTACTTC. Translating it yields CVSSSAHGVSETQYF.